This is a list of T cell receptor beta chains from one sample in a study of blood T cells in healthy people across ages. Each CDR3 protein is one row after TCRdb ran MiXCR on the 5' RACE reads. The table records some 1.7 million distinct CDR3 sequences, 28% of them present only once. The sample taken for sequencing was blood. These receptors originate from a woman in her 30s in good health. The CDR3 runs from the conserved cysteine through the conserved F or W. Fields, in order: CDR3 length, clone size, V gene, D gene, J gene, CDR3 protein, CDR3 DNA. The D gene is left open where the match is weak. Not all rows give a size; the values are once, few, many and, for expanded clones, a class.

len: 15; abundance: few; v_gene: TRBV15; d_gene: TRBD1; j_gene: TRBJ2-3; CDR3aa: CATSRDTGGADTQYF; CDR3nt: TGTGCCACCAGCAGAGACACAGGGGGCGCGGATACGCAGTATTTT
len: 14; abundance: once; v_gene: TRBV5-1; d_gene: NA; j_gene: TRBJ2-3; CDR3aa: CASSSSLSPDTRYF; CDR3nt: TGCGCCAGCAGCTCCTCCCTGTCCCCAGATACGCGGTATTTT
len: 15; abundance: NA; v_gene: TRBV20-1; d_gene: TRBD2; j_gene: TRBJ2-1; CDR3aa: CSATTGTSVIDEQFF; CDR3nt: TGCAGTGCTACCACCGGGACTAGCGTAATCGATGAGCAGTTCTTC
len: 15; abundance: NA; v_gene: TRBV5-1; d_gene: TRBD2; j_gene: TRBJ2-3; CDR3aa: CASSPGLADADTQYF; CDR3nt: TGCGCCAGCAGCCCGGGACTAGCGGACGCAGATACGCAGTATTTT
len: 15; abundance: NA; v_gene: TRBV6-2/TRBV6-3; d_gene: TRBD2; j_gene: TRBJ2-1; CDR3aa: CASSYSSGGPYEQFF; CDR3nt: TGTGCCAGCAGTTACTCTAGCGGGGGGCCCTATGAGCAGTTCTTC
len: 16; abundance: few; v_gene: TRBV5-1; d_gene: TRBD2; j_gene: TRBJ2-1; CDR3aa: CASSLRAGAAYNEQFF; CDR3nt: TGCGCCAGCAGCTTGCGAGCGGGGGCGGCCTACAATGAGCAGTTCTTC
len: 13; abundance: NA; v_gene: TRBV5-1; d_gene: NA; j_gene: TRBJ2-7; CDR3aa: CASSSEGGHEQYF; CDR3nt: TGCGCCAGCAGCTCGGAGGGGGGACACGAGCAGTACTTC
len: 15; abundance: NA; v_gene: TRBV15; d_gene: NA; j_gene: TRBJ2-5; CDR3aa: CATRNGLTFQETQYF; CDR3nt: TGTGCCACCCGTAACGGACTAACGTTCCAAGAGACCCAGTACTTC
len: 13; abundance: few; v_gene: TRBV10-3; d_gene: NA; j_gene: TRBJ1-2; CDR3aa: CAISEQGTRGYTF; CDR3nt: TGTGCCATCAGTGAGCAGGGGACGCGTGGCTACACCTTC
len: 12; abundance: few; v_gene: TRBV3-1; d_gene: NA; j_gene: TRBJ2-7; CDR3aa: CASSTLAYEQYF; CDR3nt: TGTGCCAGCAGCACCCTGGCCTACGAGCAGTACTTC
len: 15; abundance: NA; v_gene: TRBV2; d_gene: NA; j_gene: TRBJ1-5; CDR3aa: CASRGVGGSNQPQHF; CDR3nt: TGTGCCAGCAGGGGCGTGGGAGGGAGCAATCAGCCCCAGCATTTT
len: 13; abundance: many; v_gene: TRBV9; d_gene: TRBD2; j_gene: TRBJ2-1; CDR3aa: CASGRESWDEQFF; CDR3nt: TGTGCCAGCGGGCGGGAGTCGTGGGATGAGCAGTTCTTC
len: 13; abundance: many; v_gene: TRBV5-1; d_gene: NA; j_gene: TRBJ2-1; CDR3aa: CASSLMSGNEQFF; CDR3nt: TGCGCCAGCAGCTTGATGTCAGGGAATGAGCAGTTCTTC
len: 13; abundance: NA; v_gene: TRBV4-3; d_gene: NA; j_gene: TRBJ1-2; CDR3aa: CASSQGPARGYTF; CDR3nt: TGCGCCAGCAGCCAAGGGCCGGCTAGAGGCTACACCTTC
len: 15; abundance: once; v_gene: TRBV7-8; d_gene: NA; j_gene: TRBJ2-2; CDR3aa: CASSPTRAGTGELFF; CDR3nt: TGTGCCAGCAGCCCAACCAGGGCGGGCACCGGGGAGCTGTTTTTT
len: 18; abundance: many; v_gene: TRBV12-3/TRBV12-4; d_gene: TRBD2; j_gene: TRBJ2-7; CDR3aa: CASSQEMGLAGPSYEQYF; CDR3nt: TGTGCCAGCAGTCAAGAGATGGGACTAGCGGGACCCTCCTACGAGCAGTACTTC
len: 12; abundance: NA; v_gene: TRBV6-6; d_gene: NA; j_gene: TRBJ1-6; CDR3aa: CASSLNGVTPHF; CDR3nt: TGTGCCAGCAGTTTAAATGGGGTAACCCCCCACTTT
len: 15; abundance: many; v_gene: TRBV7-3; d_gene: TRBD2; j_gene: TRBJ2-5; CDR3aa: CASSLSGGGLETQYF; CDR3nt: TGTGCCAGCAGCTTAAGCGGGGGGGGGTTGGAGACCCAGTACTTC
len: 15; abundance: NA; v_gene: TRBV20-1; d_gene: TRBD1; j_gene: TRBJ2-4; CDR3aa: CSARGTGRPYNEQYF; CDR3nt: TGCAGTGCTAGGGGGACAGGGAGACCTTACAATGAGCAGTACTTC
len: 15; abundance: many; v_gene: TRBV20-1; d_gene: TRBD2; j_gene: TRBJ2-5; CDR3aa: CSAPTLAGVQETQYF; CDR3nt: TGCAGTGCGCCCACACTAGCGGGGGTCCAAGAGACCCAGTACTTC
len: 13; abundance: few; v_gene: TRBV2; d_gene: NA; j_gene: TRBJ2-1; CDR3aa: CASSEGPWHEQFF; CDR3nt: TGTGCCAGCAGTGAAGGGCCGTGGCATGAGCAGTTCTTC
len: 14; abundance: few; v_gene: TRBV6-2/TRBV6-3; d_gene: NA; j_gene: TRBJ2-1; CDR3aa: CASSYLGQNNEQFF; CDR3nt: TGTGCCAGCAGTTACTTAGGCCAGAACAATGAGCAGTTCTTC
len: 14; abundance: NA; v_gene: TRBV5-1; d_gene: NA; j_gene: TRBJ2-1; CDR3aa: CARTIEGSYNEQFF; CDR3nt: TGCGCCAGGACAATAGAAGGGTCCTACAATGAGCAGTTCTTC
len: 16; abundance: NA; v_gene: TRBV3-1; d_gene: NA; j_gene: TRBJ2-7; CDR3aa: CASCQRTGIISYEQYF; CDR3nt: TGTGCCAGCTGCCAGCGGACCGGGATAATATCCTACGAGCAGTACTTC
len: 13; abundance: NA; v_gene: TRBV15; d_gene: NA; j_gene: TRBJ2-7; CDR3aa: CATSRVEGYEQYF; CDR3nt: TGTGCCACCAGCAGAGTCGAGGGCTACGAGCAGTACTTC
len: 15; abundance: NA; v_gene: TRBV20-1; d_gene: NA; j_gene: TRBJ2-3; CDR3aa: CSARDGRDHTDTQYF; CDR3nt: TGCAGTGCTAGAGACGGGAGAGACCACACAGATACGCAGTATTTT
len: 14; abundance: NA; v_gene: TRBV30; d_gene: NA; j_gene: TRBJ1-4; CDR3aa: CAWSYGGGNEKLFF; CDR3nt: TGCGCCTGGAGTTACGGGGGCGGTAATGAAAAACTGTTTTTT
len: 13; abundance: few; v_gene: TRBV2; d_gene: NA; j_gene: TRBJ1-5; CDR3aa: CASRGNIGQPQHF; CDR3nt: TGTGCCAGCAGGGGGAATATAGGGCAGCCCCAGCATTTT
len: 13; abundance: NA; v_gene: TRBV20-1; d_gene: NA; j_gene: TRBJ2-3; CDR3aa: CSASGPQGDTQYF; CDR3nt: TGCAGTGCTAGTGGACCGCAGGGAGATACGCAGTATTTT
len: 13; abundance: few; v_gene: TRBV2; d_gene: NA; j_gene: TRBJ2-3; CDR3aa: CASSGDALDTQYF; CDR3nt: TGTGCCAGCAGTGGGGACGCCTTAGATACGCAGTATTTT
len: 15; abundance: few; v_gene: TRBV7-2; d_gene: NA; j_gene: TRBJ2-1; CDR3aa: CASSRWDPRDNEQFF; CDR3nt: TGTGCCAGCAGCCGATGGGACCCCCGGGACAATGAGCAGTTCTTC
len: 17; abundance: NA; v_gene: TRBV5-1; d_gene: TRBD2; j_gene: TRBJ2-1; CDR3aa: CASSLGLADTSYNEQFF; CDR3nt: TGCGCCAGCAGCTTGGGCCTAGCGGACACCTCCTACAATGAGCAGTTCTTC
len: 14; abundance: NA; v_gene: TRBV20-1; d_gene: TRBD2; j_gene: TRBJ2-3; CDR3aa: CSARREGRTDTQYF; CDR3nt: TGCAGTGCTAGGCGGGAGGGCCGTACAGATACGCAGTATTTT
len: 14; abundance: few; v_gene: TRBV6-5; d_gene: NA; j_gene: TRBJ2-1; CDR3aa: CASSYGLRGAEQFF; CDR3nt: TGTGCCAGCAGTTACGGGCTCCGGGGGGCTGAGCAGTTCTTC
len: 17; abundance: NA; v_gene: TRBV2; d_gene: TRBD1; j_gene: TRBJ2-1; CDR3aa: CASSENGPGGSYNEQFF; CDR3nt: TGTGCCAGCAGTGAAAACGGGCCAGGGGGCTCCTACAATGAGCAGTTCTTC
len: 17; abundance: NA; v_gene: TRBV5-6; d_gene: TRBD1; j_gene: TRBJ2-7; CDR3aa: CASNNQQGATYFYEQYF; CDR3nt: TGTGCCAGCAACAACCAACAGGGGGCGACTTATTTCTACGAGCAGTACTTC
len: 15; abundance: few; v_gene: TRBV11-2; d_gene: TRBD2; j_gene: TRBJ2-1; CDR3aa: CASSSKRGGLHEQFF; CDR3nt: TGTGCCAGCAGTTCTAAGCGGGGGGGCCTCCATGAGCAGTTCTTC